The clone carrying this TCR beta chain came up once. Antigen specificity is unknown. This sample is part of a study of shared clonotypes between healthy human individuals. Overall study context: The study used three CD4 naive, three CD4 memory, two CD8 naive and one CD8 memory plate per donor. Notes on the study in general: As a rule, naive subsets had a larger estimated richness than memory subsets.

It was at deep level that the assay was run. Sorted-subset replicate PCRs used about 0.2 ug of genomic DNA. This amount corresponded to about 30,000 T cell genomes. Assay: immunoSEQ multiplex PCR; the TCRdb copy retains only in-frame clones and omits some. The sample includes approximately 530,000 clones, approximately 95% of them seen just once. The CDR3 spans 17 residues. Germline lookup yields CDR1 LGHNA and CDR2 YNFKEQ. V gave up 4 bases and J gave up 4 bases; unmatched junction bases: 10. The rearrangement links TRBV4-2 to TRBJ2-2; 9 nucleotides line up with TRBD2. This clonotype was obtained from a woman younger than 45 in good health. Sample: naive CD4+ T cells sorted from blood. This sample's subset: CD45RA+ positively selected. Written as DNA, the CDR3 is TGTGCCAGCAGCCCCACGGGGGCGGGAGGGACCACCGGGGAGCTGTTTTTT. This sequence encodes CASSPTGAGGTTGELFF.